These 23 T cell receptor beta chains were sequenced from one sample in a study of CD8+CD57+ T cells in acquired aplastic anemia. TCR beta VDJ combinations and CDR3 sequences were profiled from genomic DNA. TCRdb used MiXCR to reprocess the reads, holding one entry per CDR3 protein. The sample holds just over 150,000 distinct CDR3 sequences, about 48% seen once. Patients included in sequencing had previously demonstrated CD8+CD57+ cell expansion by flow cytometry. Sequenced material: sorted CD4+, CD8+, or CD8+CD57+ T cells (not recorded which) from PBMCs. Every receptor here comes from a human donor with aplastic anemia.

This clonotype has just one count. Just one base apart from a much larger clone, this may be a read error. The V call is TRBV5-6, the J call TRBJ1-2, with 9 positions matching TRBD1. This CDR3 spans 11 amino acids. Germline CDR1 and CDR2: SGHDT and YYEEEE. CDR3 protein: CASSWGGQGAF. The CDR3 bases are TGTGCCAGCAGCTGGGGGGGACAGGGAGCCTTC. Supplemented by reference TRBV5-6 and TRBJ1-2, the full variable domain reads DAGVTQSPTHLIKTRGQQVTLRCSPKSGHDTVSWYQQALGQGPQFIFQYYEEEERQRGNFPDRFSGHQFPNYSSELNVNALLLGDSALYLCASSWGGQGAFGSGTRLTVV.

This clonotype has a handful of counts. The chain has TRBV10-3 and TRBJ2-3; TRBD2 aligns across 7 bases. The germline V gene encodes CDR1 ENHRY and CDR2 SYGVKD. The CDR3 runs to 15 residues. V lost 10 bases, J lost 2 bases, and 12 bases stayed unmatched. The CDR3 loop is CASSFGTTYTDTQYF. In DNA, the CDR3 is TGTGCCAGCAGCTTCGGGACTACCTACACAGATACGCAGTATTTT.

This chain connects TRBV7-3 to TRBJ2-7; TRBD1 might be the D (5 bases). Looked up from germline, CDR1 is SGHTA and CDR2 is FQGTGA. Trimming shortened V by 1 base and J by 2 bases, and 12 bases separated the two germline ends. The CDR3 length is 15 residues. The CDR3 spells CASSLNQGAAYEQYF. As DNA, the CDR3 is TGTGCCAGCAGCTTAAATCAAGGGGCCGCCTACGAGCAGTACTTC.

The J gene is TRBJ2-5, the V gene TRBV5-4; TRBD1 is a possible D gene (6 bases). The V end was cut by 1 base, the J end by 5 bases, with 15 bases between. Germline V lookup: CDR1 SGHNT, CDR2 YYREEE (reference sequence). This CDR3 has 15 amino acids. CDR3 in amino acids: CASSLNRAGRETQYF. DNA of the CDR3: TGTGCCAGCAGCTTGAACAGGGCGGGTAGGGAGACCCAGTACTTC.

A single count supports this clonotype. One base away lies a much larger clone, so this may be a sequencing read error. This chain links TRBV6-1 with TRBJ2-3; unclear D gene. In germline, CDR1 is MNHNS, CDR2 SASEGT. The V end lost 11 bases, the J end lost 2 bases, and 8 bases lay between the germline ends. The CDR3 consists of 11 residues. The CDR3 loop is CAGIHTDTQYF. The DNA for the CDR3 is TGTGCCGGCATTCACACAGATACGCAGTATTTT.

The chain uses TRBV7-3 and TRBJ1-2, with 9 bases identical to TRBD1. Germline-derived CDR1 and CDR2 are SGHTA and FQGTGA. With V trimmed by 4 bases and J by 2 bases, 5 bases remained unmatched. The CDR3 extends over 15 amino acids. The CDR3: CASSSYRGRNYGYTF. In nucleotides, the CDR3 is TGTGCCAGCAGCTCCTACAGGGGGCGAAACTATGGCTACACCTTC.

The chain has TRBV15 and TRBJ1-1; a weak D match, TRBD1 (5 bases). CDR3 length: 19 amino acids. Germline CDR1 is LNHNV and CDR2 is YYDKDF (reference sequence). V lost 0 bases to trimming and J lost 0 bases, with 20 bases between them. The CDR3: CATSRDSTGTGRMNTEAFF. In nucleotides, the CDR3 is TGTGCCACCAGCAGAGATTCGACGGGAACAGGACGCATGAACACTGAAGCTTTCTTT. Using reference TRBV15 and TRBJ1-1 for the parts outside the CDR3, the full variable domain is DAMVIQNPRYQVTQFGKPVTLSCSQTLNHNVMYWYQQKSSQAPKLLFHYYDKDFNNEADTPDNFQSRRPNTSFCFLDIRSPGLGDTAMYLCATSRDSTGTGRMNTEAFFGQGTRLTVV.

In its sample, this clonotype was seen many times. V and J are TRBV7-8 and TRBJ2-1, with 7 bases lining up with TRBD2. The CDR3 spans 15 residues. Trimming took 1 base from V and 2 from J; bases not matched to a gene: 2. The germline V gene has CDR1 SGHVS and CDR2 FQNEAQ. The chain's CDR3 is CASSLVGTTYNEQFF. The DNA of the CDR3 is TGTGCCAGCAGCTTAGTTGGGACTACCTACAATGAGCAGTTCTTC. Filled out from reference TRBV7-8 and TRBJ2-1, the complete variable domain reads GAGVSQSPRYKVAKRGQDVALRCDPISGHVSLFWYQQALGQGPEFLTYFQNEAQLDKSGLPSDRFFAERPEGSVSTLKIQRTQQEDSAVYLCASSLVGTTYNEQFFGPGTRLTVL.

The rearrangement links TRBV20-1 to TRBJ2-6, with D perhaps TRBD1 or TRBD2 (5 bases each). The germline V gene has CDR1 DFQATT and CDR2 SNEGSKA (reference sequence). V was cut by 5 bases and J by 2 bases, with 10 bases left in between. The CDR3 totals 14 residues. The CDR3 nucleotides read TGCAGTGCTCGAGGGGCGGCTGGGGCCAACGTCCTGACTTTC. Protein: CSARGAAGANVLTF.

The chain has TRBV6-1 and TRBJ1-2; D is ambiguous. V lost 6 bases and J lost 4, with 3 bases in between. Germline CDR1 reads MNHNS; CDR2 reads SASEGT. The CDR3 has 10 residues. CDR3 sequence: CASRIYGYTF. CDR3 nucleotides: TGTGCCAGCAGAATCTATGGCTACACCTTC.

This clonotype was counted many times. CDR3 in amino acids: CASMVWGQGNQPQHF. CDR3 nucleotide sequence: TGTGCCAGTATGGTCTGGGGTCAGGGGAATCAGCCCCAGCATTTT. The J gene is TRBJ1-5, the V gene TRBV19, with D possibly matching TRBD1 (6 bases). Trimming removed 7 bases from V and 4 bases from J, with 17 bases in between. CDR3 length equals 15 residues. From germline, CDR1 is LNHDA and CDR2 SQIVND (reference sequence).

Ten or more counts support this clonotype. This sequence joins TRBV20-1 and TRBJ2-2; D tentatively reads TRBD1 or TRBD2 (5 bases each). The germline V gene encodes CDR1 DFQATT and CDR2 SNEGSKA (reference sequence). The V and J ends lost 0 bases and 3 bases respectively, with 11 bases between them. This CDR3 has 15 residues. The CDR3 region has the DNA TGCAGTGCTAGAGATAGGGACGGGTACACCGGGGAGCTGTTTTTT. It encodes CSARDRDGYTGELFF.

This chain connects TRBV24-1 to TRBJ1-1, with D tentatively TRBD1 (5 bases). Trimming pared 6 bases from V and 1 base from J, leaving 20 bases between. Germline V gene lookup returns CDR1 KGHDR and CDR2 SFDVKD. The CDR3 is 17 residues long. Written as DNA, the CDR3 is TGTGCCACCAGTTATTGGGTGGGCAGACAGTGGAACACTGAAGCTTTCTTT. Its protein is CATSYWVGRQWNTEAFF.

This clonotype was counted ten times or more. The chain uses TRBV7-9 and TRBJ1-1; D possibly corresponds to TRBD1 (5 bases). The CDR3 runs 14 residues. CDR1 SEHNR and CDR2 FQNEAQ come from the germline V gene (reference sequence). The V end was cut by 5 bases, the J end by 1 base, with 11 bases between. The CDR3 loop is CASSRLTANTEAFF. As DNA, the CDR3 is TGTGCCAGCAGCCGATTGACAGCGAACACTGAAGCTTTCTTT.

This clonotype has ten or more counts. The CDR3 is CASSINAGPGELFF. CDR3 in DNA: TGTGCCAGTAGTATAAACGCAGGGCCCGGGGAGCTGTTTTTT. The V gene is TRBV19, the J gene TRBJ2-2; maybe TRBD1 (5 bases). The CDR3 is 14 amino acids. Germline assignment: CDR1 LNHDA and CDR2 SQIVND (reference sequence). Trimming stripped 2 bases from V and 6 bases from J, with 10 bases between.

The CDR3 DNA follows: TGTGCCAGCAGTTTACCATTCGTCTATAGCAATCAGCCCCAGCATTTT. Protein product: CASSLPFVYSNQPQHF. The chain couples TRBV28 to TRBJ1-5; D ambiguous. Trimming left V 2 bases short and J 0 bases short, with 11 bases between. This CDR3 is built from 16 residues. The germline CDR1 and CDR2 sequences are MDHEN and SYDVKM.

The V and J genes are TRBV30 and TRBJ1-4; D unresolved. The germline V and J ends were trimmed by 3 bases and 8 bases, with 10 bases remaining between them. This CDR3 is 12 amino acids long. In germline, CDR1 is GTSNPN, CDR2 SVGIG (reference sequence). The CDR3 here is CAWSDMREKLFF. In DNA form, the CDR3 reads TGTGCCTGGAGCGATATGCGAGAAAAACTGTTTTTT.

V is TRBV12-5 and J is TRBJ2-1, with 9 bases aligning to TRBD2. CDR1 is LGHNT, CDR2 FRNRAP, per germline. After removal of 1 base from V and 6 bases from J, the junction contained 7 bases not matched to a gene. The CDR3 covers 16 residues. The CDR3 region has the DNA TGTGCTAGTGGTTTGGCAGGACTAGCGAGGTGCAATGAGCAGTTCTTC. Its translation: CASGLAGLARCNEQFF.

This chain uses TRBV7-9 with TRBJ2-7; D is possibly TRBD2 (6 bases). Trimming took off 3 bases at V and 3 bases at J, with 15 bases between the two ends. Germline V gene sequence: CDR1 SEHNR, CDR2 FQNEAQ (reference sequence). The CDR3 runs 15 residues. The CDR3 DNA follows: TGTGCCAGCAGCTTGGAGGGAGTTCCCTTCTACGAGCAGTACTTC. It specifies CASSLEGVPFYEQYF.

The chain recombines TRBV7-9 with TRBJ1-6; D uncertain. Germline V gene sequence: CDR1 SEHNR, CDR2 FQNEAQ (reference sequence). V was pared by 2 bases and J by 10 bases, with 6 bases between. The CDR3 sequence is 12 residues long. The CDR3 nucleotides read TGTGCCAGCAGCTTACAGGCCTCACCCCTCCACTTT. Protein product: CASSLQASPLHF.

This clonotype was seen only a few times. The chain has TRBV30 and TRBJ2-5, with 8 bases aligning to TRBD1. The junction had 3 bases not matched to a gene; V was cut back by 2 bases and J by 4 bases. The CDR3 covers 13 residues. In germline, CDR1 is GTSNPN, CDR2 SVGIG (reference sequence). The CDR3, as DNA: TGTGCCTGGAGTTATACAGGGGGAGAGACCCAGTACTTC. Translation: CAWSYTGGETQYF.

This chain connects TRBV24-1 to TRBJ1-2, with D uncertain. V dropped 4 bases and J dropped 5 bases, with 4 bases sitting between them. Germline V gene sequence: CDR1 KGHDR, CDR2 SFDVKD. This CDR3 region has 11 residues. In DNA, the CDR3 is TGTGCCACCAGTGAGTCTTATGGCTACACCTTC. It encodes CATSESYGYTF.

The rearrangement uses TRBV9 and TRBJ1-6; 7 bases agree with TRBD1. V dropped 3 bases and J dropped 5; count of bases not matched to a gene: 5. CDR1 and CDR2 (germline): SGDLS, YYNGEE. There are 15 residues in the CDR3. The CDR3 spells CASSAGTVNNSPLHF. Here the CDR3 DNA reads TGTGCCAGCAGCGCCGGGACAGTGAATAATTCACCCCTCCACTTT.